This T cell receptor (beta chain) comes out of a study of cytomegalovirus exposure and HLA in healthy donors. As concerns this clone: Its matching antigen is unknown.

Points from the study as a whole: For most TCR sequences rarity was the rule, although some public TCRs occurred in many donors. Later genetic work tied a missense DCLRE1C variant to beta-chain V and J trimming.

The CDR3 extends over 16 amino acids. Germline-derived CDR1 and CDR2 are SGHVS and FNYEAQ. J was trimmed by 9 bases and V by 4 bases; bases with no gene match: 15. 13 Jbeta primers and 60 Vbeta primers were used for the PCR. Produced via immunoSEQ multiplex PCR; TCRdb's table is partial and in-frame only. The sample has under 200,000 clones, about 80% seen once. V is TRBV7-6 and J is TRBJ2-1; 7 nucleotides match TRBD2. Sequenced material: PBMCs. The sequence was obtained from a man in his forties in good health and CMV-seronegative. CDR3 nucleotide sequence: TGTGCCAGCAGCTCCCCTGAGGGAGGGCCTGGGGGTGAGCAGTTCTTC. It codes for CASSSPEGGPGGEQFF.